A single sample is the source of the 18 T cell receptor beta chains below, sequenced in a study of blood T cell repertoires in COVID-19. The repertoire was sequenced with immunoSEQ multiplex PCR; TCRdb's copy has only in-frame clones and lacks some. In the table there are approximately 230,000 clones, 70% to 85% of which are singletons. What was sequenced was peripheral blood. Source of these receptors: a woman in her thirties or forties with active or convalescent COVID-19.

This chain uses TRBV15 with TRBJ2-5; D unresolved. The CDR3 contains 13 residues. V lost 0 bases, J lost 4 bases, and 6 bases lay in between. Germline V CDR1 and CDR2: LNHNV, YYDKDF (reference sequence). CDR3 protein: CATSRDSGETQYF. As DNA, the CDR3 is TGTGCCACCAGCAGAGATTCGGGAGAGACCCAGTACTTC.

The chain couples TRBV19 to TRBJ2-5; 11 bases are a match to TRBD2. The V segment lost 3 bases and the J segment 1 base; nucleotides outside the gene matches: 7. Germline loops: CDR1 LNHDA, CDR2 SQIVND (reference sequence). The CDR3 is 17 residues long. CDR3 in amino acids: CASSMASGGTGQETQYF. In DNA form, the CDR3 reads TGTGCCAGTAGTATGGCTAGCGGGGGGACGGGCCAAGAGACCCAGTACTTC.

The V call is TRBV28, the J call TRBJ2-5; 11 nucleotides align to TRBD2. Germline V gene sequence: CDR1 MDHEN, CDR2 SYDVKM. V was pared by 1 base and J by 3 bases, with 4 bases of the junction left unmatched. This CDR3 has 16 residues. CDR3 region: CASSLYPLAGEETQYF. The CDR3 region has the DNA TGTGCCAGCAGTTTATATCCACTAGCGGGGGAAGAGACCCAGTACTTC.

The gene calls are TRBV11-2 and TRBJ1-1; 7 positions match TRBD1. The germline gives CDR1 SGHAT, CDR2 FQNNGV. The CDR3 length is 13 residues. The V gene end was trimmed by 3 bases and the J gene end by 10 bases; junction bases not matched to a gene: 8. The CDR3 region is CASSFDREYGAFF. CDR3 DNA sequence: TGTGCCAGCAGCTTCGACAGGGAGTATGGAGCTTTCTTT.

The chain employs TRBV28 and TRBJ1-1, with D maybe TRBD1 (5 bases). Germline V gene data show CDR1 as MDHEN and CDR2 as SYDVKM. The V end lost 2 bases, the J end lost 3 bases, and 10 bases lay between the germline ends. The CDR3 contains 14 residues. CDR3 DNA: TGTGCCAGCAGTTTAGGGGCCGATTACACTGAAGCTTTCTTT. This sequence encodes CASSLGADYTEAFF.

The chain links TRBV27 to TRBJ1-6; perhaps TRBD1 as D (6 bases). Germline CDR1 and CDR2: MNHEY and SMNVEV (reference sequence). The CDR3 spans 16 residues. Trimming pared 3 bases from V and 7 bases from J, leaving 16 bases between. CDR3 loop: CASSFLISRGNSPLHF. CDR3 bases: TGTGCCAGCAGTTTTCTGATAAGTAGGGGGAATTCACCCCTCCACTTT.

This clone has more than one count but fewer than ten. The chain employs TRBV2 and TRBJ1-3; D unclear. CDR1 and CDR2 from the germline V gene are SNHLY and FYNNEI. The CDR3 is 14 residues long. Deletions cut 6 bases from V and 1 base from J, with 10 bases between. CDR3 in amino acids: CASSQHPSGNTIYF. The CDR3 DNA reads TGTGCCAGCAGCCAACACCCATCTGGAAACACCATATATTTT.

This sequence joins TRBV5-6 and TRBJ1-1, with 7 bases lining up with TRBD1. The CDR3 totals 11 residues. CDR1 and CDR2 (germline): SGHDT, YYEEEE. The J segment lost 6 bases and the V segment lost 6 bases, leaving 2 bases of the junction unmatched. The CDR3 coding sequence is TGTGCCAGCAACCAGGGGGCTGAAGCTTTCTTT. It is translated as CASNQGAEAFF. Based on the CDR3 plus reference TRBV5-6 and TRBJ1-1, the full variable domain is DAGVTQSPTHLIKTRGQQVTLRCSPKSGHDTVSWYQQALGQGPQFIFQYYEEEERQRGNFPDRFSGHQFPNYSSELNVNALLLGDSALYLCASNQGAEAFFGQGTRLTVV.

This CDR3 reads CASSQLTTGSNTGELFF. The CDR3 DNA follows: TGTGCCAGCAGCCAGCTGACGACAGGATCGAACACCGGGGAGCTGTTTTTT. The chain uses TRBV14 and TRBJ2-2, with D maybe TRBD1 (6 bases). The V and J ends lost 3 bases and 0 bases respectively, with 14 bases between them. CDR1 is SGHDN and CDR2 is FVKESK in the germline V gene. This CDR3 comprises 17 residues.

The chain is built from TRBV9 and TRBJ1-3; 7 bases map to TRBD1. The CDR3 sequence is 14 residues long. Germline assignment: CDR1 SGDLS and CDR2 YYNGEE. V shed 7 bases and J 1 base; nucleotides not matched to a gene: 5. The CDR3 loop is CASGKGASGNTIYF. DNA of the CDR3: TGTGCCAGCGGTAAGGGGGCATCTGGAAACACCATATATTTT.

V gene TRBV5-4 combines with J gene TRBJ2-2, with 8 bases aligning to TRBD1. This CDR3 has 14 residues. V was pared by 4 bases and J by 5 bases, with 4 bases of the junction left unmatched. The germline V gene has CDR1 SGHNT and CDR2 YYREEE (reference sequence). The CDR3 region is CASSRQGQTGELFF. CDR3 in DNA: TGTGCCAGCAGCCGACAGGGGCAGACCGGGGAGCTGTTTTTT.

This clone has a count of ten or more. In DNA, the CDR3 is TGTGCCAGCAGCTTAAAATCAGGGAATCCAGATACGCAGTATTTT. This codes for CASSLKSGNPDTQYF. The chain couples TRBV7-3 to TRBJ2-3, with TRBD1 as a possible D gene (5 bases). The CDR3 covers 15 residues. Trimming removed 1 base from V and 4 bases from J, with 12 bases in between. Germline loops: CDR1 SGHTA, CDR2 FQGTGA. Filled out from reference TRBV7-3 and TRBJ2-3, the complete variable domain reads GAGVSQTPSNKVTEKGKYVELRCDPISGHTALYWYRQSLGQGPEFLIYFQGTGAADDSGLPNDRFFAVRPEGSVSTLKIQRTERGDSAVYLCASSLKSGNPDTQYFGPGTRLTVL.

A few counts support this clone. This chain uses TRBV7-2 with TRBJ1-5, with D perhaps TRBD1 (5 bases). V lost 5 bases and J lost 3, with 11 bases in between. The CDR3 sequence is 14 residues long. Germline V gene lookup returns CDR1 SGHTA and CDR2 FQGNSA. CDR3 in DNA: TGTGCCAGCAGCCCTTCAGGGTACAATCAGCCCCAGCATTTT. It is translated as CASSPSGYNQPQHF.

CDR3 protein: CASSDSPGGREFF. The CDR3 DNA sequence: TGCGCCAGCAGTGACTCACCAGGGGGCAGGGAGTTCTTC. The chain combines TRBV10-2 with TRBJ2-1; TRBD1 matches 8 bases. CDR1 is WSHSY and CDR2 is SAAADI in the germline V gene. Unmatched junction bases numbered 9, after V lost 3 bases and J lost 14 bases. The CDR3 runs 13 residues.

Only a few counts were recorded for this clone. The chain combines TRBV6-1 with TRBJ2-1; 7 bases are a match to TRBD1. The ends lost 0 bases at V and 7 bases at J; junction bases unmatched: 9. Germline V gene data show CDR1 as MNHNS and CDR2 as SASEGT. CDR3 length: 16 amino acids. The DNA for the CDR3 is TGTGCCAGCAGTGAAGCGGGACAGCTAAAAGGTAATGAGCAGTTCTTC. This encodes CASSEAGQLKGNEQFF.

This clone was detected once. The chain links TRBV9 to TRBJ2-7; D unresolved. Per the germline V gene, CDR1 is SGDLS and CDR2 is YYNGEE. V lost 0 bases to trimming and J lost 4 bases, with 11 bases between them. The CDR3 runs to 14 residues. The CDR3 bases are TGTGCCAGCAGCGTAGGGGCAGCAGGTTACGAGCAGTACTTC. Translating gives CASSVGAAGYEQYF.

In this sample, this clone turned up a few times. The chain has TRBV2 and TRBJ2-7, with TRBD1 identical over 11 bases. The CDR3 loop spans 16 amino acids. J was trimmed by 0 bases and V by 4 bases; bases with no gene match: 5. Germline V gene lookup returns CDR1 SNHLY and CDR2 FYNNEI. The CDR3 loop reads CASSGPGTGGSYEQYF. CDR3 bases: TGTGCCAGCAGTGGACCTGGGACAGGGGGCTCCTACGAGCAGTACTTC.

The rearrangement joins TRBV10-3 to TRBJ1-2; TRBD1 aligns across 9 bases. V dropped 10 bases and J dropped 8; count of bases not matched to a gene: 8. CDR1 and CDR2 from the germline V gene are ENHRY and SYGVKD. The length of the CDR3 is 12 residues. As DNA, the CDR3 is TGTGCCACCACGGGACAGGGAGGCGGCTACACCTTC. Amino acid sequence: CATTGQGGGYTF.